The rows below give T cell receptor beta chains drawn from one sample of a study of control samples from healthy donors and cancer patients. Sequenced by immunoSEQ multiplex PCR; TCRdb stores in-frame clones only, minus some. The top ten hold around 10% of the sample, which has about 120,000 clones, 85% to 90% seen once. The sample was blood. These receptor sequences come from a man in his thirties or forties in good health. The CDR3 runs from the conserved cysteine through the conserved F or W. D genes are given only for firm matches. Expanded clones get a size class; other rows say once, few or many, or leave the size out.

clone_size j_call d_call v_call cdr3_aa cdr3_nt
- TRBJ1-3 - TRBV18 CASSLQRFGNTIYF TGTGCCAGCTCTCTCCAGAGGTTTGGAAACACCATATATTTT
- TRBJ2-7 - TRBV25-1 CASSEYNEQYF TGTGCCAGCAGTGAATATAACGAGCAGTACTTC
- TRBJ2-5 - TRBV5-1 CASSLQGQGLGETQYF TGCGCCAGCTCTCTCCAGGGCCAGGGCTTGGGTGAGACCCAGTACTTC
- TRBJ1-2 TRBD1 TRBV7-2 CASSLGNSGGDYGYTF TGTGCCAGCAGCTTAGGCAATTCAGGGGGGGACTATGGCTACACCTTC
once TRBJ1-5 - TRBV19 CASRVTGVHQPQHF TGTGCCAGTAGGGTTACGGGGGTTCATCAGCCCCAGCATTTT
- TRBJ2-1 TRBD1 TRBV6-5 CASSFPGQGLDEQFF TGTGCCAGCAGTTTCCCGGGACAGGGGTTGGATGAGCAGTTCTTC
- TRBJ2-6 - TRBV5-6 CASSLASGFTGANVLTF TGTGCCAGCAGCTTGGCCTCCGGTTTTACTGGGGCCAACGTCCTGACTTTC
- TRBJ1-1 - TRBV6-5 CASSLGQGLNTEAFF TGTGCCAGCAGTCTGGGTCAGGGGCTGAACACTGAAGCTTTCTTT
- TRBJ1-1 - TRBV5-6 CASSLGVGSEAFF TGTGCCAGCAGCTTGGGAGTCGGAAGTGAAGCTTTCTTT
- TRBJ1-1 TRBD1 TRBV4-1 CASSQGQGPSGTEAFF TGCGCCAGCAGCCAAGGACAGGGACCCTCGGGGACTGAAGCTTTCTTT
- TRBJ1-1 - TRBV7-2 CASSLAGGIGTEAFF TGTGCCAGCAGCTTAGCGGGGGGTATCGGCACTGAAGCTTTCTTT
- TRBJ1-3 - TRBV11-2 CASSLADGNTIYF TGTGCCAGCAGCCTGGCGGATGGAAACACCATATATTTT
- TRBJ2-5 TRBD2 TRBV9 CASSAGGTSRETQYF TGTGCCAGCAGCGCGGGGGGGACTAGCAGGGAGACCCAGTACTTC
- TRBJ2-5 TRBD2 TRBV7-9 CASSLGLAAQETQYF TGTGCCAGCAGCTTAGGACTAGCGGCCCAAGAGACCCAGTACTTC
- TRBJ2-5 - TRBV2 CASSELSAPTQYF TGTGCCAGCAGTGAATTGTCAGCACCGACCCAGTACTTC
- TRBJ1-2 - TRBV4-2 CASSLGRDTANYGYTF TGTGCCAGCAGCCTGGGCCGGGACACTGCTAACTATGGCTACACCTTC
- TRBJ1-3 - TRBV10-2 CASSGSGGNTIYF TGCGCCAGCAGTGGCTCAGGTGGAAACACCATATATTTT
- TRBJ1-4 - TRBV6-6 CASSSGLLKGEKLFF TGTGCCAGCAGTTCGGGACTCTTAAAAGGGGAAAAACTGTTTTTT
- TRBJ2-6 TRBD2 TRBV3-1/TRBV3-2 CASSQGSGGPSGANVLTF TGTGCCAGCAGCCAAGGAAGCGGGGGGCCCTCTGGGGCCAACGTCCTGACTTTC
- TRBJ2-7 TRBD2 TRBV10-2 CATQRPGGGSGYEQYF TGCGCCACACAACGACCCGGCGGGGGGTCCGGCTACGAGCAGTACTTC
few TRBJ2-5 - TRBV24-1 CATSGSAETQYF TGTGCCACCTCGGGGTCGGCCGAGACCCAGTACTTC
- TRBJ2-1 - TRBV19 CASSSSGEGAEQFF TGTGCCAGTAGTTCCAGCGGGGAGGGGGCTGAGCAGTTCTTC
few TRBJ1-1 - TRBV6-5 CASSYSGAEAFF TGTGCCAGCAGTTACTCGGGGGCTGAAGCTTTCTTT
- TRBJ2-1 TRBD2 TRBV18 CASSPPSSGDNEQFF TGTGCCAGCTCACCACCGTCTAGCGGGGACAATGAGCAGTTCTTC
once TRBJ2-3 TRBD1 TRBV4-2 CASSQEFRQGGTDTQYF TGTGCCAGCAGCCAAGAATTTCGACAGGGTGGCACAGATACGCAGTATTTT
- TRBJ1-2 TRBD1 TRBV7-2 CASSLDRGNYGYTF TGTGCCAGCAGCTTGGACAGGGGGAACTATGGCTACACCTTC
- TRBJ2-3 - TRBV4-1 CASSQDRARGDTDTQYF TGCGCCAGCAGCCAAGATAGAGCCAGAGGGGACACAGATACGCAGTATTTT
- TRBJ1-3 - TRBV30 CAWSRGGTLGNTIYF TGTGCCTGGAGCCGGGGGGGGACCCTTGGAAACACCATATATTTT
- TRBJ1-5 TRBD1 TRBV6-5 CASRTGQNQPQHF TGTGCCAGCAGGACGGGACAGAATCAGCCCCAGCATTTT
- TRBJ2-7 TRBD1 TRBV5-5 CASSFPGGGSYEQYF TGTGCCAGCAGCTTCCCAGGGGGCGGCAGCTACGAGCAGTACTTC
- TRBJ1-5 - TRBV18 CASSLPGPNQPQHF TGTGCCAGCTCACTACCGGGGCCCAATCAGCCCCAGCATTTT
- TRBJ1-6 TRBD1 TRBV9 CASSKGQPNSPLHF TGTGCCAGCAGCAAGGGACAGCCGAATTCACCCCTCCACTTT
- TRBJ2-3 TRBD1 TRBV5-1 CASSTRQGASTDTQYF TGCGCCAGCAGCACCCGACAGGGGGCAAGCACAGATACGCAGTATTTT
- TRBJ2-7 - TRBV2 CASSPSSYEQYF TGTGCCAGCAGCCCAAGTTCCTACGAGCAGTACTTC
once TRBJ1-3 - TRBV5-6 CASSKGFAGNTIYF TGTGCCAGCAGCAAGGGATTTGCTGGAAACACCATATATTTT
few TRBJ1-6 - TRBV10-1 CASSAQPDNSPLHF TGCGCCAGCAGTGCACAGCCCGATAATTCACCCCTCCACTTT
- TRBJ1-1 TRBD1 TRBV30 CAWTLSTGGAVPEAFF TGTGCCTGGACACTATCCACAGGGGGCGCTGTGCCTGAAGCTTTCTTT
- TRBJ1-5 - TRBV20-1 CSASTNSGGNQPQHF TGCAGTGCTAGTACTAATTCAGGGGGCAATCAGCCCCAGCATTTT
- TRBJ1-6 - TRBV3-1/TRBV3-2 CASSHGHLKPLHF TGTGCCAGCAGCCATGGACATCTGAAACCCCTCCACTTT
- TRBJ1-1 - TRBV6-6 CASRRTDYTEAFF TGTGCCAGCCGGAGGACGGATTACACTGAAGCTTTCTTT
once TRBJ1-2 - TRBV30 CAWMPTQAGGYTF TGTGCCTGGATGCCGACCCAGGCAGGTGGCTACACCTTC
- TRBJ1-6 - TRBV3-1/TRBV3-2 CASSHISNNSPLHF TGTGCCAGCAGCCACATCTCTAATAATTCACCCCTCCACTTT
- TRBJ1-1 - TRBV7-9 CASSPEGAEAFF TGTGCCAGCAGCCCAGAAGGGGCTGAAGCTTTCTTT
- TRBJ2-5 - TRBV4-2 CASSQVAGDKETQYF TGTGCCAGCAGCCAAGTTGCAGGGGACAAAGAGACCCAGTACTTC
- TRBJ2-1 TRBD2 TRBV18 CASSPIAGTYNEQFF TGTGCCAGCTCACCAATAGCGGGGACCTACAATGAGCAGTTCTTC
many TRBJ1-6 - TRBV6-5 CASHTGAAGDSPLHF TGTGCCAGCCACACGGGGGCCGCTGGGGATTCACCCCTCCACTTT
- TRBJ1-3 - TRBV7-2 CASSVMVGEGNTIYF TGTGCCAGCAGCGTGATGGTAGGGGAAGGAAACACCATATATTTT
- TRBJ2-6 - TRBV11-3 CASSLGAWGANVLTF TGTGCCAGCAGCTTAGGGGCATGGGGGGCCAACGTCCTGACTTTC
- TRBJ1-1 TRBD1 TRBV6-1 CASSEESGGSGRAFF TGTGCCAGCAGTGAGGAGTCAGGGGGTAGTGGGCGAGCTTTCTTT